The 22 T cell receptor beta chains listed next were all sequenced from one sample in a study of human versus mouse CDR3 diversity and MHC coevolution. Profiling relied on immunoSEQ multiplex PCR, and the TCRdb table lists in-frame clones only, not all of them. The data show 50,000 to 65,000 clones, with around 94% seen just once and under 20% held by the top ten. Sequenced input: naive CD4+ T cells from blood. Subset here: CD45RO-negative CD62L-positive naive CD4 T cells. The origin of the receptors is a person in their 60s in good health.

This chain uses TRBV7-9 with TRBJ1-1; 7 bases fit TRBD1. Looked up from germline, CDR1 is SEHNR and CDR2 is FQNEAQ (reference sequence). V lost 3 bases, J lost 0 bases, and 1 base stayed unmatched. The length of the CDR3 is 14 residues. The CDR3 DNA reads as TGTGCCAGCAGCTTGGGGACAGTGAACACTGAAGCTTTCTTT. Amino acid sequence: CASSLGTVNTEAFF.

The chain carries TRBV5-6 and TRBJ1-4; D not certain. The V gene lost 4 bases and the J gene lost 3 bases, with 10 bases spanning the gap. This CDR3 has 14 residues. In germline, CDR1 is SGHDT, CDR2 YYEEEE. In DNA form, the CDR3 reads TGTGCCAGCAGCCTGGGAGATGCTAATGAAAAACTGTTTTTT. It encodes CASSLGDANEKLFF.

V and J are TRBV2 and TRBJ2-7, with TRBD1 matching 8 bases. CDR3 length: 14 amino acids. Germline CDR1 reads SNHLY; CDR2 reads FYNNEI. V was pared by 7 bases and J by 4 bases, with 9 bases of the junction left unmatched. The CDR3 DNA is TGTGCCAGCAACCGGGACAGGATGACGTACGAGCAGTACTTC. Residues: CASNRDRMTYEQYF.

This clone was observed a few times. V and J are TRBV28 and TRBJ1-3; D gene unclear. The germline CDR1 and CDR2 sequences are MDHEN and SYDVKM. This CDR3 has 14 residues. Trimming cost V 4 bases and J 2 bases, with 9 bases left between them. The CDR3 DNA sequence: TGTGCCAGCAGTTATGAAGCTACTGGAAACACCATATATTTT. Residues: CASSYEATGNTIYF.

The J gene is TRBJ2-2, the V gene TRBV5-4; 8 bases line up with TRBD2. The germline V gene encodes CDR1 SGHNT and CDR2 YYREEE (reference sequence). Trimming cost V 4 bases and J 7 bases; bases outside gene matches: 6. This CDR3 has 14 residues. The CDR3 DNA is TGTGCCAGCAGCGCAGGACTAGCCGGCGGGGAGCTGTTTTTT. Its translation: CASSAGLAGGELFF.

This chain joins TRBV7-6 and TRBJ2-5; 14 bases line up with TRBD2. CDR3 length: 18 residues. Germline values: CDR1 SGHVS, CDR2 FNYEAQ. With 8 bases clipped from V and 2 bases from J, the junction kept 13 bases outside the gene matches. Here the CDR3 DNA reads TGTGCCAGCGTGGGACTAGCGGGAGTCACCGATTTACAAGAGACCCAGTACTTC. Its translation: CASVGLAGVTDLQETQYF.

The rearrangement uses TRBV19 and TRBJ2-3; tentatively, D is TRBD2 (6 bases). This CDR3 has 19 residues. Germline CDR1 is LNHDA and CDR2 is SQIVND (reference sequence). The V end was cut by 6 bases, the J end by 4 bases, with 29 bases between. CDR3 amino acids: CASSTQAGSPDPRSDTQYF. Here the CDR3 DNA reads TGTGCCAGTAGCACACAAGCGGGTTCACCCGACCCCAGATCAGATACGCAGTATTTT. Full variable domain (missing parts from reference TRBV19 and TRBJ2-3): DGGITQSPKYLFRKEGQNVTLSCEQNLNHDAMYWYRQDPGQGLRLIYYSQIVNDFQKGDIAEGYSVSREKKESFPLTVTSAQKNPTAFYLCASSTQAGSPDPRSDTQYFGPGTRLTVL.

The CDR3: CASRPDPGGDQPQHF. Here the CDR3 DNA reads TGCGCCAGCAGACCCGACCCGGGAGGAGATCAGCCCCAGCATTTT. The V call is TRBV5-1, the J call TRBJ1-5, with D hard to call. The germline V gene has CDR1 SGHRS and CDR2 YFSETQ. The V end was cut by 5 bases, the J end by 5 bases, with 17 bases between. This CDR3 is built from 15 residues.

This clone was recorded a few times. CDR3 nucleotide sequence: TGTGCCAGCAGTTTCCTGGGACTAGCGGGAGGAGGGGAAGAGACCCAGTACTTC. Amino acids: CASSFLGLAGGGEETQYF. The gene calls are TRBV27 and TRBJ2-5; 15 bases match TRBD2. Germline lookup yields CDR1 MNHEY and CDR2 SMNVEV (reference sequence). V was clipped by 3 bases and J by 3 bases; unmatched bases: 8. This CDR3 comprises 18 residues.

CDR3 DNA: TGTGCCAGCAGTGCCCTGCCCGGGAGCTCCTACGAGCAGTACTTC. Protein: CASSALPGSSYEQYF. J is TRBJ2-7 and V is TRBV6-4, with D possibly matching TRBD2 (6 bases). In germline, CDR1 is MRHNA, CDR2 SNTAGT. This CDR3 is 15 amino acids long. Trimming took off 4 bases at V and 0 bases at J, with 13 bases between the two ends.

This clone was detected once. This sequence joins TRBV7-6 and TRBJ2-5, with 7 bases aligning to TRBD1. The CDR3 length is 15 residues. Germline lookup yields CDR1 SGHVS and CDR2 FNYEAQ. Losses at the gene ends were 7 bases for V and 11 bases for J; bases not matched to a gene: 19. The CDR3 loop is CASMLNPGQPYEQYF. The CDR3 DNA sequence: TGTGCCAGCATGCTCAACCCGGGACAGCCATATGAGCAGTACTTC.

In DNA, the CDR3 is TGTGCCAGTAGTATGGGACAGACCCCCGGGTATGGCTACACCTTC. The encoded protein is CASSMGQTPGYGYTF. The genes are TRBV19 and TRBJ1-2, with 7 bases aligning to TRBD1. The CDR3 spans 15 residues. CDR1 and CDR2 from the germline V gene are LNHDA and SQIVND (reference sequence). The V gene end was trimmed by 3 bases and the J gene end by 5 bases; junction bases not matched to a gene: 9.

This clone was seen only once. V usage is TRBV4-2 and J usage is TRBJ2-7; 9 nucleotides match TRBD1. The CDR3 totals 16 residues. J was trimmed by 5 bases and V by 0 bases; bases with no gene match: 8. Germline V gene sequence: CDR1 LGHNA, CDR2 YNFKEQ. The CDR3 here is CASSQDPRDRVHEQYF. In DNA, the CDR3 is TGTGCCAGCAGCCAAGATCCCCGGGACAGGGTCCACGAGCAGTACTTC.

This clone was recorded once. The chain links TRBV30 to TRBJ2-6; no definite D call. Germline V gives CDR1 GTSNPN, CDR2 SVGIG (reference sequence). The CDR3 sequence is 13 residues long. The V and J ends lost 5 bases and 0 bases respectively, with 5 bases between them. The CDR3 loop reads CAWEFSGANVLTF. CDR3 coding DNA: TGTGCCTGGGAGTTCTCTGGGGCCAACGTCCTGACTTTC.

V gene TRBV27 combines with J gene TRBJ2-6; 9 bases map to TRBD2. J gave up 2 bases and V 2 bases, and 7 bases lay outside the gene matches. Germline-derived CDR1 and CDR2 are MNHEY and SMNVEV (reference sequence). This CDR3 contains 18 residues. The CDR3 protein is CASSLQASGIPGANVLTF. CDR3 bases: TGTGCCAGCAGTTTACAAGCTAGCGGGATCCCTGGGGCCAACGTCCTGACTTTC.

For the CDR3, the DNA is TGTGCCAGTACGCGGGCATCTAGCGGGAGTTCCTACGAGCAGTACTTC. Amino acids: CASTRASSGSSYEQYF. The V gene is TRBV19, the J gene TRBJ2-7; TRBD2 agrees at 10 bases. This CDR3 comprises 16 residues. CDR1 LNHDA and CDR2 SQIVND come from the germline V gene (reference sequence). J lost 1 base, V lost 7 bases, and 10 bases had no gene match.

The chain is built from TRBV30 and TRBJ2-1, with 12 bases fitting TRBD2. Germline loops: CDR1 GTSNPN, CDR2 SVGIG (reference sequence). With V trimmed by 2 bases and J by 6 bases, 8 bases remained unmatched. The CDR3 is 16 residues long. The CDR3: CAWSPTGLAGLNEQFF. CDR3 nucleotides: TGTGCCTGGAGTCCCACGGGACTAGCGGGCCTCAATGAGCAGTTCTTC.

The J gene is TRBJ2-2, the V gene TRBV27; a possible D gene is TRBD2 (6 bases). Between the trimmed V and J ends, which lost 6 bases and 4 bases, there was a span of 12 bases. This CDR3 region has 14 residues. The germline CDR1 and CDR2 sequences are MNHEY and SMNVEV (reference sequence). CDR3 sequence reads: CASSGGIGTGELFF. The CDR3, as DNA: TGTGCCAGCAGCGGCGGGATCGGCACCGGGGAGCTGTTTTTT.

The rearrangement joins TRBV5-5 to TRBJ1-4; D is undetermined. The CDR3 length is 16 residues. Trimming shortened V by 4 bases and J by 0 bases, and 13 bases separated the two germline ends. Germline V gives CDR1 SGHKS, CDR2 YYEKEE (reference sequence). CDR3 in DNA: TGTGCCAGCAGCGGGCAGGTCCTCGCAACTAATGAAAAACTGTTTTTT. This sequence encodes CASSGQVLATNEKLFF.

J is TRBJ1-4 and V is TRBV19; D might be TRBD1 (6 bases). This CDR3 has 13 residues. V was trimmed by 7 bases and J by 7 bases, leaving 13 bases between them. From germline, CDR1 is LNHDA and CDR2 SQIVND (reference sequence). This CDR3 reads CASNAGEGEKLFF. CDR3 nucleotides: TGTGCCAGTAACGCAGGGGAGGGTGAAAAACTGTTTTTT.

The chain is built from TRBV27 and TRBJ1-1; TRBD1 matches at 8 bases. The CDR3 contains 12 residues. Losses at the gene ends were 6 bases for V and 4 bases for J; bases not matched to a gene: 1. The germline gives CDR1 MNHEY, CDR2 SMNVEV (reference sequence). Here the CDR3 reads CASRTGGTEAFF. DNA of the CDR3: TGTGCCAGCAGAACAGGGGGCACTGAAGCTTTCTTT.

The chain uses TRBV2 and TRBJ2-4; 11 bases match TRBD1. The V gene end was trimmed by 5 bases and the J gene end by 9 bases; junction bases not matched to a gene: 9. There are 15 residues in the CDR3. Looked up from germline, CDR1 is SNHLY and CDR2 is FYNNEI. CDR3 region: CASSLREGQGVIQYF. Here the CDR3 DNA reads TGTGCCAGCAGTCTGCGAGAGGGACAGGGGGTCATTCAGTACTTC.